The 6 T cell receptor beta chains reported below all come from one sample, sequenced in a study of T cells in localized non-small cell lung cancer. TCRdb keeps only in-frame clones here, not all; method: immunoSEQ multiplex PCR. The sample shows tens of thousands of clones, roughly 90% of them seen only once. The sample in question was PBMCs, obtained before any cancer treatment. These receptors were collected from a man aged 35 to 69 with stage II lung adenocarcinoma.

The J gene is TRBJ2-7, the V gene TRBV7-2; 10 positions match TRBD1. The germline CDR1 and CDR2 sequences are SGHTA and FQGNSA. The ends lost 4 bases at V and 13 bases at J; junction bases unmatched: 4. The CDR3 loop spans 11 amino acids. The CDR3 region is CASSSDRGPYF. The CDR3 DNA is TGTGCCAGCAGCTCCGACAGGGGGCCATACTTC.

The chain couples TRBV5-6 to TRBJ1-2; tentative D call: TRBD1 (5 bases). The germline V gene has CDR1 SGHDT and CDR2 YYEEEE. V dropped 4 bases and J dropped 4 bases, with 14 bases sitting between them. The CDR3 is made up of 14 amino acids. CDR3 in amino acids: CASSDRQLIYGYTF. CDR3 bases: TGTGCCAGCAGCGACCGACAGCTAATCTATGGCTACACCTTC. The full variable domain, its missing parts supplied by reference TRBV5-6 and TRBJ1-2, is DAGVTQSPTHLIKTRGQQVTLRCSPKSGHDTVSWYQQALGQGPQFIFQYYEEEERQRGNFPDRFSGHQFPNYSSELNVNALLLGDSALYLCASSDRQLIYGYTFGSGTRLTVV.

This clone was recorded only once. This chain connects TRBV7-8 to TRBJ1-1; D is perhaps TRBD1 (6 bases). CDR3 size: 15 residues. Germline CDR1 SGHVS, CDR2 FQNEAQ. The V end was cut by 6 bases, the J end by 1 base, with 15 bases between. In nucleotides, the CDR3 is TGTGCCAGCAGACTGAACAGGGCCTCGAACACTGAAGCTTTCTTT. Its protein is CASRLNRASNTEAFF.

The table lists this clone with a count of one. This chain links TRBV7-6 with TRBJ2-5; 7 nucleotides line up with TRBD1. The J segment lost 5 bases and the V segment lost 3 bases, leaving 3 bases of the junction unmatched. Germline CDR1 and CDR2: SGHVS and FNYEAQ. The CDR3 loop spans 13 amino acids. The CDR3: CASSFGQVETQYF. CDR3 coding DNA: TGTGCCAGCAGCTTCGGACAGGTTGAGACCCAGTACTTC.

This clone was counted a few times. The chain has TRBV30 and TRBJ1-1; D not resolved. CDR1 and CDR2 from the germline V gene are GTSNPN and SVGIG (reference sequence). V was shortened by 0 bases and J by 1 base, with 9 bases between the two germline ends. The CDR3 has 14 amino acids. The CDR3 DNA reads TGTGCCTGGAGTGTCTGGCAGGCGAACACTGAAGCTTTCTTT. Protein: CAWSVWQANTEAFF.

This chain connects TRBV10-3 to TRBJ1-4; TRBD1 matches 9 bases. J lost 3 bases, V lost 3 bases, and 2 bases had no gene match. This CDR3 is 15 amino acids long. Per the germline V gene, CDR1 is ENHRY and CDR2 is SYGVKD. Here the CDR3 reads CAISDGQGPNEKLFF. For the CDR3, the DNA is TGTGCCATCAGTGATGGACAGGGGCCTAATGAAAAACTGTTTTTT.